The next 22 T cell receptor beta chains were all read from a single sample in a study of cytomegalovirus exposure and HLA in healthy donors. PCR primers comprised 60 Vbeta and 13 Jbeta primers. Repertoires were generated with immunoSEQ multiplex PCR, while TCRdb's copy carries only in-frame clones and drops some. Here the sample spans 150,000 or so clones, about four fifths being singletons. Sequencing was done on a sample of PBMCs. The receptors were sampled from a woman under 30 in good health and CMV-seropositive.

This clone has only a few counts. V gene TRBV19 combines with J gene TRBJ2-3; possible D gene TRBD1, 6 bases. The CDR3 is 14 residues long. V gave up 3 bases and J gave up 4 bases, with 11 bases separating them. The V gene's germline CDR1 is LNHDA and CDR2 SQIVND (reference sequence). The CDR3 DNA follows: TGTGCCAGTAGTATCAGGGCAGGGGCAGATACGCAGTATTTT. Amino acids: CASSIRAGADTQYF.

The J gene is TRBJ2-6, the V gene TRBV5-1, with D possibly matching TRBD2 (7 bases). The CDR3 runs to 17 residues. Deletions cut 0 bases from V and 0 bases from J, with 10 bases between. CDR1 and CDR2 (germline): SGHRS, YFSETQ. The CDR3 spells CASSLAGGLSGANVLTF. CDR3 nucleotide sequence: TGCGCCAGCAGCTTGGCGGGGGGCCTCTCTGGGGCCAACGTCCTGACTTTC. The entire variable domain, with the rest obtained from reference TRBV5-1 and TRBJ2-6, is as follows: KAGVTQTPRYLIKTRGQQVTLSCSPISGHRSVSWYQQTPGQGLQFLFEYFSETQRNKGNFPGRFSGRQFSNSRSEMNVSTLELGDSALYLCASSLAGGLSGANVLTFGAGSRLTVL.

This clone has just a few counts. This chain uses TRBV5-1 with TRBJ1-1; 8 bases match TRBD1. Unmatched junction bases numbered 5, after V lost 1 base and J lost 0 bases. Germline lookup yields CDR1 SGHRS and CDR2 YFSETQ. The CDR3 is 16 residues long. CDR3 loop: CASSLNAGGLNTEAFF. CDR3 sequence (DNA): TGCGCCAGCAGCTTGAATGCAGGGGGCTTGAACACTGAAGCTTTCTTT. Full variable domain (rest looked up from reference TRBV5-1 and TRBJ1-1): KAGVTQTPRYLIKTRGQQVTLSCSPISGHRSVSWYQQTPGQGLQFLFEYFSETQRNKGNFPGRFSGRQFSNSRSEMNVSTLELGDSALYLCASSLNAGGLNTEAFFGQGTRLTVV.

V gene TRBV27 combines with J gene TRBJ1-1; D is unclear. Germline assignment: CDR1 MNHEY and CDR2 SMNVEV (reference sequence). V lost 3 bases and J 0 bases, leaving 8 bases between the germline ends. This CDR3 has 14 residues. This CDR3 reads CASSFYGMNTEAFF. The CDR3, as DNA: TGTGCCAGCAGTTTTTACGGTATGAACACTGAAGCTTTCTTT.

The chain employs TRBV2 and TRBJ2-7; 11 bases are a match to TRBD1. The CDR3 totals 15 residues. CDR1 is SNHLY and CDR2 is FYNNEI in the germline V gene. Trimming cost V 6 bases and J 7 bases; bases outside gene matches: 11. The DNA for the CDR3 is TGTGCCAGCAGGGAAACCGGGACAGGGGGTAAGGAGCAGTACTTC. Amino acid sequence: CASRETGTGGKEQYF.

The CDR3 nucleotides read TGTGCCAGCAGTTACTCCCCCCAGGGGAGCAATCAGCCCCAGCATTTT. This sequence encodes CASSYSPQGSNQPQHF. The chain combines TRBV6-5 with TRBJ1-5, with a weak D call TRBD1 (6 bases). Germline V lookup: CDR1 MNHEY, CDR2 SVGAGI. The CDR3 loop spans 16 amino acids. The V end was cut by 0 bases, the J end by 1 base, with 10 bases between.

Concerning this clone itself: At the DNA level, this CDR3 is encoded by other sequences in the same sample as well. The rearrangement links TRBV7-3 to TRBJ2-7; D might be TRBD1 (5 bases). CDR1 is SGHTA, CDR2 FQGTGA, per germline. Trimming left V 5 bases short and J 7 bases short, with 12 bases between. The CDR3 runs to 12 residues. As DNA, the CDR3 is TGTGCCAGCAGCCTTCAGGGTGGAGAGCAGTACTTC. It codes for CASSLQGGEQYF.

V usage is TRBV6-6 and J usage is TRBJ1-5; 8 bases line up with TRBD1. The germline V gene encodes CDR1 MNHNY and CDR2 SVGAGI (reference sequence). V lost 7 bases, J lost 6 bases, and 5 bases stayed unmatched. The CDR3 spans 13 residues. As DNA, the CDR3 is TGTGCCAGCACGGACAGGGACAGTCAGCCCCAGCATTTT. This translates into CASTDRDSQPQHF.

This clone occurred once. The chain carries TRBV28 and TRBJ2-2; 10 bases agree with TRBD1. Germline loops: CDR1 MDHEN, CDR2 SYDVKM. This CDR3 comprises 14 residues. V shed 8 bases, J shed 6 bases, and the junction held 6 bases outside the gene matches. The CDR3 bases are TGTGCCAGCTCCAGACAGGGGGCGGCCGGGGAGCTGTTTTTT. Translating it yields CASSRQGAAGELFF.

The table lists this clone with many counts. The rearrangement uses TRBV19 and TRBJ1-5, with D tentatively TRBD1 (5 bases). From germline, CDR1 is LNHDA and CDR2 SQIVND (reference sequence). V lost 9 bases and J 6 bases, leaving 12 bases between the germline ends. CDR3 size: 12 residues. In nucleotides, the CDR3 is TGTGCCAGCTATGGGGGGGGTCAGCCCCAGCATTTT. Translating it yields CASYGGGQPQHF.

The chain recombines TRBV5-6 with TRBJ2-7; TRBD2 matches at 11 bases. The CDR3 has 16 residues. V shed 0 bases and J 1 base; nucleotides not matched to a gene: 3. CDR1 is SGHDT and CDR2 is YYEEEE in the germline V gene. The CDR3: CASSLVLAGGSYEQYF. The CDR3 nucleotides read TGTGCCAGCAGCTTGGTTCTAGCGGGGGGATCCTACGAGCAGTACTTC.

The chain employs TRBV2 and TRBJ2-1; the D gene is possibly TRBD2 (6 bases). This CDR3 is 13 amino acids long. V lost 8 bases and J 1 base, leaving 9 bases between the germline ends. The V gene's germline CDR1 is SNHLY and CDR2 FYNNEI. The chain's CDR3 is CASGTPSYNEQFF. CDR3 sequence (DNA): TGTGCCAGCGGGACTCCGTCCTACAATGAGCAGTTCTTC.

This clone showed up just once. This chain uses TRBV5-4 with TRBJ1-1, with D tentatively TRBD1 (6 bases). CDR1 SGHNT and CDR2 YYREEE come from the germline V gene (reference sequence). The CDR3 length is 14 residues. V lost 0 bases to trimming and J lost 3 bases, with 9 bases between them. CDR3 residues: CASSLAHRDTEAFF. Written as DNA, the CDR3 is TGTGCCAGCAGCTTGGCCCACAGGGACACTGAAGCTTTCTTT.

The chain is built from TRBV30 and TRBJ2-5, with D maybe TRBD1 (6 bases). Germline CDR1 GTSNPN, CDR2 SVGIG (reference sequence). Between the trimmed V and J ends, which lost 2 bases and 1 base, there was a span of 11 bases. This CDR3 has 14 residues. The CDR3 loop reads CAWSTDSVQETQYF. For the CDR3, the DNA is TGTGCCTGGAGTACGGACAGTGTCCAAGAGACCCAGTACTTC.

To note about this clone: One junction end does not reproduce the germline sequence, and a read error may be involved. The rearrangement uses TRBV7-7 and TRBJ1-1; TRBD1 is a possible D gene (5 bases). The CDR3 has 15 amino acids. Per the germline V gene, CDR1 is SSHAT and CDR2 is FNYEAQ (reference sequence). The CDR3 loop reads CASSLGWGDNTEAFF. CDR3 DNA sequence: TGTGCTAGCAGCTTAGGGTGGGGGGACAACACTGAAGCTTTCTTT.

The table lists this clone with a few counts. The V gene is TRBV6-5, the J gene TRBJ1-2, with 8 bases that match TRBD1. Germline V gene sequence: CDR1 MNHEY, CDR2 SVGAGI. The CDR3 extends over 14 amino acids. V gave up 5 bases and J gave up 5 bases; unmatched junction bases: 7. CDR3 DNA sequence: TGTGCCAGCAGTGCGGTCGACAGGGGATATGGCTACACCTTC. Amino acids: CASSAVDRGYGYTF.

This sequence joins TRBV5-4 and TRBJ1-2; possibly TRBD1 for D (6 bases). Germline loops: CDR1 SGHNT, CDR2 YYREEE (reference sequence). The V end was cut by 0 bases, the J end by 8 bases, with 14 bases between. The CDR3 runs to 14 residues. The CDR3 DNA is TGTGCCAGCAGCTTGGGCGGGGGGCTAGGAGGCTACACCTTC. This translates into CASSLGGGLGGYTF.

The chain combines TRBV28 with TRBJ2-7, with D possibly TRBD1 on 5 matching bases. Germline CDR1 MDHEN, CDR2 SYDVKM. This CDR3 has 13 residues. Trimming took off 2 bases at V and 9 bases at J, with 14 bases between the two ends. CDR3 nucleotide sequence: TGTGCCAGCAGTTTAGGACAAACGGCAGGGCAGTACTTC. Translating gives CASSLGQTAGQYF.

The J gene is TRBJ2-3, the V gene TRBV6-4, with 14 bases that match TRBD2. The CDR3 totals 16 residues. Germline loops: CDR1 MRHNA, CDR2 SNTAGT. Trimming took 6 bases from V and 5 from J; bases not matched to a gene: 7. The DNA for the CDR3 is TGTGCCAGCAGGAAGACTAGCGGGGGGGCCTTAGATACGCAGTATTTT. This gives the protein CASRKTSGGALDTQYF.

This clone appeared a single time. This chain connects TRBV7-8 to TRBJ1-6; 11 nucleotides line up with TRBD1. Trimming cost V 2 bases and J 9 bases; bases outside gene matches: 6. This CDR3 is built from 16 residues. The germline V gene has CDR1 SGHVS and CDR2 FQNEAQ. The CDR3 DNA sequence: TGTGCCAGCAGCTTAATATCCGGACAGGGGGCTTCACCCCTCCACTTT. Residues: CASSLISGQGASPLHF.

The V call is TRBV6-1, the J call TRBJ2-5; the match to TRBD1 covers 11 bases. Gene TRBJ2-7 matches the end of the DNA better, so the J call may be wrong. The germline gives CDR1 MNHNS, CDR2 SASEGT. The CDR3 has 15 amino acids. CDR3: CASSESGTGGYEQYF. For the CDR3, the DNA is TGTGCCAGCAGTGAATCGGGGACAGGGGGGTACGAGCAGTACTTC.

The V and J genes are TRBV4-2 and TRBJ1-1, with no clear D. The V gene's germline CDR1 is LGHNA and CDR2 YNFKEQ. The CDR3 covers 14 residues. V was shortened by 2 bases and J by 1 base, with 8 bases between the two germline ends. Here the CDR3 reads CASSQSQQNTEAFF. CDR3 nucleotides: TGTGCCAGCAGCCAATCACAGCAGAACACTGAAGCTTTCTTT.